The sequence of this T cell receptor beta chain was determined in a study of siplizumab effects on memory and regulatory T cells. The CDR3 runs to 14 residues. Trimming took 4 bases from V and 10 from J; bases not matched to a gene: 7. Germline values: CDR1 LNHDA, CDR2 SQIVND (reference sequence). Study findings and constraints: There was no confirmation of the suppressive function of proliferating Tregs from siplizumab cultures.

Note on this clone: What it binds is not known.

Per sample, the assay covered approximately 100,000 TCR templates. Generated by immunoSEQ multiplex PCR, the TCRdb table keeps only in-frame clones and is missing some. Among roughly 120,000 clones listed, roughly 94% were seen once. This clonotype was obtained from a human donor in good health. The sequenced sample was non-Treg CD4+ T cells sorted from blood. The V call is TRBV19, the J call TRBJ1-4, with TRBD1 matching over 9 bases. This chain's CDR3 is CASSSRQGVAKLFF. In nucleotides, the CDR3 is TGTGCCAGTAGTAGTAGACAGGGGGTCGCAAAACTGTTTTTT.